In its sample, the clone carrying this T cell receptor beta chain was seen a few times. The antigen remains unidentified. The data derive from a study of response to subunit inactivated influenza vaccine. Study-level results: That few new T cells are recruited by each seasonal influenza vaccination was the authors' suggestion.

TCRdb re-derived calls from the RT-PCR reads in MiXCR, one entry per CDR3 protein. The sample contains hundreds of thousands of distinct CDR3 sequences, around 15% of which appear only once. This CDR3 comprises 15 residues. The V end lost 2 bases, the J end lost 0 bases, and 10 bases lay between the germline ends. The germline V gene encodes CDR1 SEHNR and CDR2 FQNEAQ (reference sequence). This clonotype originated in a middle-aged man who received an inactivated influenza vaccine. The chain uses TRBV7-9 and TRBJ2-5, with D unresolved. This sample comprised PBMCs from blood, obtained 14 to 15 days before vaccination. The CDR3 DNA reads as TGTGCCAGCAGCTTACTTACCCGGGACCAAGAGACCCAGTACTTC. It yields the protein CASSLLTRDQETQYF.